This T cell receptor beta chain was sequenced during a study of blood T cell repertoires in COVID-19. Whole-study context: PBMCs, B-cell-depleted T cells, or T cells were the source of the cDNA or gDNA that made up the material.

V dropped 1 base and J dropped 6 bases, with 9 bases sitting between them. This CDR3 comprises 13 residues. Germline CDR1 is LGHDT and CDR2 is YNNKEL (reference sequence). Authors' analysis steps: Reference gene primer amplification gave estimated nucleated cell counts. Sequenced by immunoSEQ multiplex PCR; TCRdb stores in-frame clones only, minus some. The V and J calls and clone size were taken over from that table, and D and trimming were inferred from the DNA. Of fewer than 85,000 clones in the sample, roughly 80% were seen once. The Seattle patients, enrolled during active infection, were followed longitudinally.

This TCR derives from a man aged 25-45 years with COVID-19, enrolled during active disease. The specimen sequenced was peripheral blood. V gene TRBV3-1 (or the pseudogene TRBV3-2) combines with J gene TRBJ1-2; possible D gene TRBD1, 6 bases. The CDR3 is CASSQVRGNGYTF. The CDR3 coding sequence is TGTGCCAGCAGCCAAGTGAGGGGGAATGGCTACACCTTC.